This T cell receptor beta chain was observed in a study of CXCR3-negative and CXCR3-positive naive CD8 T cells. CDR1 is SNHLY, CDR2 FYNNEI, per germline. This CDR3 region has 15 residues. With regard to this clonotype: The antigen remains unidentified.

The libraries of TRB cDNA were prepared using 5' RACE with UMI labels. TCRdb reanalyzed the 5' RACE reads and collapses them to one entry per CDR3 protein, without DNA. This sample's clone table lists some 66,000 distinct CDR3 sequences. Broader study findings: CXCR3 levels fell partly with cryopreservation; most assays relied on fresh PBMCs. TRB CDR3s were more hydrophobic in CXCR3-positive than in CXCR3-negative naive cells. Memory cells showed distinct TRBV-TRBJ patterns, while the two naive subsets matched.

This clonotype was sampled from a human donor in good health. Some clones in this sample may be carry-over from other donors' samples. The rearrangement joins TRBV2 to TRBJ2-5; TCRdb proposes TRBD1, but this gene call is untestable without DNA. Input material: naive CXCR3- CD8+ T cells from blood. Sample subset: CD45RO-CCR7+CD27+CD95- naive CD8+ T cells lacking CXCR3 (TNR3-). CDR3 sequence: CASLKPGPPQETQYF.